Listed here are 5 T cell receptor beta chains from one sample, sequenced in a study of blood T cell repertoires in COVID-19. Clones were read by immunoSEQ multiplex PCR, and TCRdb kept only the in-frame ones, dropping some. The table includes a few hundred thousand clones, 88% detected once. Sequences were obtained from PBMCs or T cells enriched from blood (not recorded which). The receptors here all came from a man aged 25 to 40 who had recovered from COVID-19.

The chain carries TRBV6-4 and TRBJ2-1; D may be TRBD2 (6 bases). This CDR3 comprises 15 residues. The germline V and J ends were trimmed by 4 bases and 0 bases, with 10 bases remaining between them. Germline V lookup: CDR1 MRHNA, CDR2 SNTAGT. The CDR3 here is CASSVGGSSYNEQFF. The CDR3 DNA follows: TGTGCCAGCAGTGTTGGGGGGAGCTCCTACAATGAGCAGTTCTTC.

This rearrangement joins TRBV5-1 to TRBJ1-4; D is undetermined. Germline V gene sequence: CDR1 SGHRS, CDR2 YFSETQ. This CDR3 has 13 amino acids. Trimming removed 4 bases at V and 0 bases at J, with 4 bases between. In DNA form, the CDR3 reads TGCGCCAGCAGCCCATCAACTAATGAAAAACTGTTTTTT. Its protein product is CASSPSTNEKLFF.

The V and J genes are TRBV7-2 and TRBJ2-7; 8 bases are shared with TRBD2. The CDR3 contains 14 residues. The junction had 7 bases not matched to a gene; V was cut back by 8 bases and J by 1 base. Germline lookup yields CDR1 SGHTA and CDR2 FQGNSA. The DNA of the CDR3 is TGTGCCAGCTCCACAGCGGGGGTTTCCTACGAGCAGTACTTC. It is translated as CASSTAGVSYEQYF.

The J gene is TRBJ2-3, the V gene TRBV24-1; TRBD1 matches at 7 bases. Losses at the gene ends were 5 bases for V and 5 bases for J; bases not matched to a gene: 6. The CDR3 length is 14 residues. Germline assignment: CDR1 KGHDR and CDR2 SFDVKD. The CDR3 loop is CATSGTGNLDTQYF. The CDR3, as DNA: TGTGCCACCAGTGGGACAGGAAATTTAGATACGCAGTATTTT.

J is TRBJ1-6 and V is TRBV7-2; TRBD1 matches 8 bases. CDR1 is SGHTA and CDR2 is FQGNSA in the germline V gene. The CDR3 is 18 residues long. The ends lost 1 base at V and 7 bases at J; junction bases unmatched: 12. DNA of the CDR3: TGTGCCAGCAGCTTAGGGGCGGACAGGGAAGTGAGCAATTCACCCCTCCACTTT. Its protein is CASSLGADREVSNSPLHF.